The 15 T cell receptor beta chains in this list originate from one sample, sequenced in a study of shared clonotypes between healthy human individuals. Cells designated naive CD8 were CD45RO-negative and were positively selected for CCR7, with terminally differentiated effector memory CD45RA+ cells excluded. Assay: immunoSEQ multiplex PCR; the TCRdb copy retains only in-frame clones and omits some. The sample contains hundreds of thousands of clones, roughly 94% of which appear only once. Specimen: naive CD8+ T cells sorted from blood. These receptors were taken from a man between 25 and 39 years old in good health.

V gene TRBV7-3 combines with J gene TRBJ1-5; D ambiguous. Trimming pared 4 bases from V and 2 bases from J, leaving 6 bases between. CDR3 size: 13 residues. Per the germline V gene, CDR1 is SGHTA and CDR2 is FQGTGA. The CDR3 region has the DNA TGTGCCAGCAGCTCTGGTGGCAATCAGCCCCAGCATTTT. It translates to CASSSGGNQPQHF.

This chain connects TRBV6-6 to TRBJ1-4, with D tentatively TRBD1 (6 bases). Trimming removed 0 bases from V and 6 bases from J, with 11 bases in between. The CDR3 is 15 residues long. Germline-derived CDR1 and CDR2 are MNHNY and SVGAGI (reference sequence). This CDR3 reads CASSYSGGFDEKLFF. The CDR3 nucleotides are TGTGCCAGCAGTTACTCGGGGGGCTTCGATGAAAAACTGTTTTTT.

This chain connects TRBV6-6 to TRBJ2-1, with D hard to call. V was clipped by 0 bases and J by 7 bases, with 10 bases between them. This CDR3 contains 14 residues. CDR1 and CDR2 from the germline V gene are MNHNY and SVGAGI (reference sequence). The CDR3 DNA reads as TGTGCCAGCAGTTACTCGGTTGAGGAGAATGAGCAGTTCTTC. Translated, it gives CASSYSVEENEQFF.

The genes are TRBV10-3 and TRBJ1-5; D unclear. The CDR3 is 14 amino acids. Deletions cut 4 bases from V and 3 bases from J, with 10 bases between. Germline-derived CDR1 and CDR2 are ENHRY and SYGVKD. The CDR3 sequence: CAISAAGINQPQHF. CDR3 sequence (DNA): TGTGCCATCAGTGCAGCGGGGATCAATCAGCCCCAGCATTTT.

J is TRBJ2-1 and V is TRBV27, with TRBD1 matching over 8 bases. Germline assignment: CDR1 MNHEY and CDR2 SMNVEV (reference sequence). The CDR3 has 17 amino acids. The junction had 10 bases not matched to a gene; V was cut back by 5 bases and J by 1 base. The CDR3 protein is CASSPGQGERSYNEQFF. CDR3 nucleotides: TGTGCCAGCAGTCCCGGACAGGGCGAGAGGTCCTACAATGAGCAGTTCTTC.

The table lists this clone with a count of one. The V and J genes are TRBV9 and TRBJ2-5; TRBD2 matches at 11 bases. V was pared by 3 bases and J by 4 bases, with 5 bases of the junction left unmatched. The CDR3 totals 15 residues. Germline V CDR1 and CDR2: SGDLS, YYNGEE. CDR3 region: CASSGSGRAIETQYF. DNA of the CDR3: TGTGCCAGCAGCGGTAGCGGGAGGGCAATAGAGACCCAGTACTTC.

V and J are TRBV7-9 and TRBJ2-7, with 8 positions matching TRBD2. J lost 0 bases, V lost 8 bases, and 15 bases had no gene match. This CDR3 contains 17 residues. Germline lookup yields CDR1 SEHNR and CDR2 FQNEAQ (reference sequence). Written as DNA, the CDR3 is TGTGCCAGCTTAGGCCTGAGCGGGAGTAACCGCTCCTACGAGCAGTACTTC. Its protein product is CASLGLSGSNRSYEQYF.

This clone has a single count. This sequence joins TRBV28 and TRBJ2-7; TRBD2 might be the D (5 bases). The ends were cut back, 8 bases at V and 7 bases at J, with 12 bases in the middle. The CDR3 contains 11 residues. Germline lookup yields CDR1 MDHEN and CDR2 SYDVKM. The CDR3 region is CASARSGEQYF. The CDR3 nucleotides are TGTGCCAGCGCCCGATCGGGGGAGCAGTACTTC.

The chain carries TRBV19 and TRBJ2-2, with 9 bases aligning to TRBD2. Germline V gene lookup returns CDR1 LNHDA and CDR2 SQIVND (reference sequence). Trimming took 5 bases from V and 7 from J; bases not matched to a gene: 8. The CDR3 is 15 amino acids. Here the CDR3 reads CASSGLAGVVGELFF. In nucleotides, the CDR3 is TGTGCCAGTAGTGGGTTAGCGGGAGTTGTCGGGGAGCTGTTTTTT.

As for this clone: Different DNA sequences within this sample yield the same CDR3. This chain connects TRBV7-9 to TRBJ2-1; 7 positions match TRBD1. This CDR3 region has 13 residues. Trimming took 5 bases from V and 4 from J; bases not matched to a gene: 2. Germline V gene sequence: CDR1 SEHNR, CDR2 FQNEAQ (reference sequence). CDR3 sequence: CASSLQGYNEQFF. The CDR3 DNA reads as TGTGCCAGCAGCCTACAGGGGTACAATGAGCAGTTCTTC.

This clone was found once. CDR3 sequence: CAWSAGDGTEAFF. CDR3 in DNA: TGTGCCTGGAGTGCCGGGGACGGCACTGAAGCTTTCTTT. The chain couples TRBV30 to TRBJ1-1; perhaps TRBD1 as D (5 bases). V lost 1 base to trimming and J lost 4 bases, with 10 bases between them. The CDR3 is 13 amino acids. In germline, CDR1 is GTSNPN, CDR2 SVGIG (reference sequence).

The rearrangement links TRBV2 to TRBJ2-7; TRBD2 might be the D (5 bases). CDR3 length: 14 residues. Germline V gives CDR1 SNHLY, CDR2 FYNNEI. Trimming took off 4 bases at V and 1 base at J, with 11 bases between the two ends. CDR3 nucleotides: TGTGCCAGCAGTGGGGAGCACTTATCCTACGAGCAGTACTTC. Its translation: CASSGEHLSYEQYF.

This chain links TRBV11-3 with TRBJ2-1, with 10 bases matching TRBD2. Germline V CDR1 and CDR2: SGHNT, YENEEA. This CDR3 comprises 15 residues. The trim removed 5 bases at V and 9 bases at J, leaving 10 bases unmatched. Here the CDR3 DNA reads TGTGCCAGCAGCAGGGCTAGCGGGAGTTCAGTTGAGCAGTTCTTC. Translated: CASSRASGSSVEQFF.

The CDR3 is CASSPGGLGWEQFF. CDR3 nucleotide sequence: TGTGCTAGTTCCCCCGGGGGGCTGGGATGGGAGCAGTTCTTC. The rearrangement links TRBV12-5 to TRBJ2-1; a possible D gene is TRBD2 (7 bases). Trimming removed 8 bases from V and 10 bases from J, with 21 bases in between. The CDR3 is 14 amino acids. The germline CDR1 and CDR2 sequences are LGHNT and FRNRAP.

This chain joins TRBV9 and TRBJ1-2; TRBD1 agrees at 7 bases. The CDR3 runs to 13 residues. The junction had 7 bases not matched to a gene; V was cut back by 3 bases and J by 8 bases. Germline V lookup: CDR1 SGDLS, CDR2 YYNGEE. CDR3 sequence reads: CASSDGTATGYTF. Written as DNA, the CDR3 is TGTGCCAGCAGCGACGGGACAGCGACGGGCTACACCTTC.